This entry lists 20 T cell receptor beta chains sequenced from one sample in a study of sequential checkpoint blockade in melanoma. The treatment here: randomized to nivolumab then ipilimumab (arm A) or the reverse (arm B). Repertoires were generated with immunoSEQ multiplex PCR, while TCRdb's copy carries only in-frame clones and drops some. This table has 7,500 to 8,500 clones, just under 65% appearing once. This specimen consisted of CD8+ T cells sorted from blood (inferred from file names), obtained from a patient given nivolumab and ipilimumab in sequence. All receptors derive from a human patient with melanoma. Some clones in this sample may be carry-over from other donors' samples.

This chain links TRBV6-1 with TRBJ1-1; TRBD1 matches at 9 bases. The trim removed 3 bases at V and 6 bases at J, leaving 2 bases unmatched. The germline V gene has CDR1 MNHNS and CDR2 SASEGT. The CDR3 is 13 amino acids. CDR3 residues: CASSEGDRAEAFF. The CDR3 region has the DNA TGTGCCAGCAGTGAGGGGGACAGGGCTGAAGCTTTCTTT.

This clone was observed a few times. The rearrangement uses TRBV27 and TRBJ1-4; possibly TRBD1 for D (6 bases). The CDR3 runs to 15 residues. Between the trimmed V and J ends, which lost 6 bases and 4 bases, there was a span of 15 bases. Per germline, CDR1 MNHEY and CDR2 SMNVEV (reference sequence). CDR3 nucleotides: TGTGCCAGCAGACAGGGAATCTCTGTTAATGAAAAACTGTTTTTT. Amino acids: CASRQGISVNEKLFF. The entire variable domain, with the rest obtained from reference TRBV27 and TRBJ1-4, is as follows: EAQVTQNPRYLITVTGKKLTVTCSQNMNHEYMSWYRQDPGLGLRQIYYSMNVEVTDKGDVPEGYKVSRKEKRNFPLILESPSPNQTSLYFCASRQGISVNEKLFFGSGTQLSVL.

The CDR3, as DNA: TGTGCCAGCAGGGGACAGGGAGGGAGTCAGCCCCAGCATTTT. It is translated as CASRGQGGSQPQHF. This chain links TRBV28 with TRBJ1-5; 9 positions agree with TRBD1. CDR1 and CDR2 (germline): MDHEN, SYDVKM. Germline trimming cut 6 bases from V and 6 bases from J; bases unmatched to any gene: 6. CDR3 length: 14 residues.

The V and J genes are TRBV27 and TRBJ1-1; D remains ambiguous. Trimming pared 6 bases from V and 7 bases from J, leaving 15 bases between. Germline values: CDR1 MNHEY, CDR2 SMNVEV (reference sequence). The CDR3 totals 13 residues. CDR3 amino acids: CASRRTWAVEAFF. As DNA, the CDR3 is TGTGCCAGCAGGCGGACTTGGGCTGTTGAAGCTTTCTTT.

The rearrangement links TRBV28 to TRBJ2-7, with D unresolved. Deletions cut 7 bases from V and 3 bases from J, with 16 bases between. The CDR3 has 14 residues. Germline V gene sequence: CDR1 MDHEN, CDR2 SYDVKM. CDR3 nucleotide sequence: TGTGCCAGCATCATTACCGGGTCTCACTACGAGCAGTACTTC. Encoded protein: CASIITGSHYEQYF.

The chain links TRBV6-6 to TRBJ1-5; unclear D gene. The CDR3 has 12 residues. Per germline, CDR1 MNHNY and CDR2 SVGAGI (reference sequence). Trimming took 0 bases from V and 11 from J, leaving 8 bases between them. For the CDR3, the DNA is TGTGCCAGCAGTTACTCATCCGGTGCCCAGCATTTT. Translation gives CASSYSSGAQHF.

J is TRBJ1-1 and V is TRBV19, with a tentative D call TRBD1 (6 bases). CDR3 length equals 14 residues. Trimming left V 2 bases short and J 0 bases short, with 7 bases between. Germline V lookup: CDR1 LNHDA, CDR2 SQIVND (reference sequence). The CDR3 loop reads CASSITGLNTEAFF. DNA of the CDR3: TGTGCCAGTAGTATAACAGGGCTGAACACTGAAGCTTTCTTT.

This rearrangement joins TRBV6-6 to TRBJ2-3; no clear D gene. Trimming took off 2 bases at V and 4 bases at J, with 7 bases between the two ends. The CDR3 totals 13 residues. Looked up from germline, CDR1 is MNHNY and CDR2 is SVGAGI (reference sequence). CDR3 sequence: CASSYSLADTQYF. CDR3 bases: TGTGCCAGCAGTTACAGCTTAGCAGATACGCAGTATTTT.

V gene TRBV9 combines with J gene TRBJ1-1; D may be TRBD1 (6 bases). CDR3 length equals 15 residues. Germline V gives CDR1 SGDLS, CDR2 YYNGEE. Trimming took 3 bases from V and 4 from J, leaving 16 bases between them. CDR3 residues: CASSAPGGPATEAFF. The CDR3 DNA follows: TGTGCCAGCAGCGCTCCGGGGGGGCCGGCCACTGAAGCTTTCTTT.

The V call is TRBV5-1, the J call TRBJ2-5, with TRBD1 matching over 9 bases. The CDR3 spans 14 residues. Per germline, CDR1 SGHRS and CDR2 YFSETQ. The junction had 7 bases not matched to a gene; V was cut back by 6 bases and J by 4 bases. The CDR3, as DNA: TGCGCCAGCACCGGGGACAGGGAGAGAGAGACCCAGTACTTC. Amino acid sequence: CASTGDRERETQYF. Based on the CDR3 plus reference TRBV5-1 and TRBJ2-5, the full variable domain is KAGVTQTPRYLIKTRGQQVTLSCSPISGHRSVSWYQQTPGQGLQFLFEYFSETQRNKGNFPGRFSGRQFSNSRSEMNVSTLELGDSALYLCASTGDRERETQYFGPGTRLLVL.

V gene TRBV5-1 combines with J gene TRBJ2-7, with D hard to call. Germline V CDR1 and CDR2: SGHRS, YFSETQ. V was cut by 1 base and J by 3 bases, with 5 bases left in between. The CDR3 runs to 12 residues. As DNA, the CDR3 is TGCGCCAGCAGCTTGAACAGCTACGAGCAGTACTTC. It translates to CASSLNSYEQYF.

V is TRBV11-2 and J is TRBJ1-2; 8 bases fit TRBD1. Per the germline V gene, CDR1 is SGHAT and CDR2 is FQNNGV. Trimming took 2 bases from V and 5 from J; bases not matched to a gene: 7. The CDR3 is 15 residues long. The CDR3 sequence is CASSLRGTGLYGYTF. CDR3 nucleotide sequence: TGTGCCAGCAGCTTAAGGGGGACAGGCCTGTATGGCTACACCTTC.

Only a few counts were recorded for this clone. The CDR3 DNA reads TGTGCCAGCAGTTTCTCTACAGGCTTGGATGGCTACACCTTC. Its protein product is CASSFSTGLDGYTF. This chain connects TRBV27 to TRBJ1-2; D may be TRBD1 (5 bases). Between the trimmed V and J ends, which lost 3 bases and 6 bases, there was a span of 14 bases. This CDR3 spans 14 amino acids. The V gene's germline CDR1 is MNHEY and CDR2 SMNVEV (reference sequence).

The chain joins TRBV9 to TRBJ2-7; 9 bases are shared with TRBD1. The CDR3 spans 14 residues. V shed 8 bases and J 4 bases; nucleotides not matched to a gene: 10. Germline loops: CDR1 SGDLS, CDR2 YYNGEE. The CDR3 sequence: CASSSGTGSYEQYF. DNA of the CDR3: TGTGCCAGTTCCTCCGGGACAGGGTCATACGAGCAGTACTTC.

The chain is built from TRBV7-2 and TRBJ2-1, with 7 bases lining up with TRBD2. Trimming took 1 base from V and 5 from J; bases not matched to a gene: 5. Germline-derived CDR1 and CDR2 are SGHTA and FQGNSA. This CDR3 comprises 15 residues. CDR3 loop: CASSLGGGENNEQFF. CDR3 coding DNA: TGTGCCAGCAGCTTAGGCGGGGGAGAAAACAATGAGCAGTTCTTC.

The chain employs TRBV9 and TRBJ1-2, with no clear D. CDR1 SGDLS and CDR2 YYNGEE come from the germline V gene. This CDR3 spans 14 amino acids. V lost 0 bases, J lost 3 bases, and 9 bases lay in between. The CDR3 region has the DNA TGTGCCAGCAGCGTAGATGAGGGTGACTATGGCTACACCTTC. This encodes CASSVDEGDYGYTF.

This chain uses TRBV15 with TRBJ2-6, with a weak D call TRBD1 (6 bases). Trimming removed 5 bases from V and 4 bases from J, with 12 bases in between. CDR1 and CDR2 from the germline V gene are LNHNV and YYDKDF (reference sequence). The CDR3 consists of 15 residues. Here the CDR3 reads CATSANRVGANVLTF. In nucleotides, the CDR3 is TGTGCCACCAGCGCGAACAGGGTCGGGGCCAACGTCCTGACTTTC.

The V call is TRBV10-2, the J call TRBJ2-7; TRBD1 is a possible D gene (6 bases). Germline values: CDR1 WSHSY, CDR2 SAAADI. This CDR3 is 15 amino acids long. The ends were cut back, 8 bases at V and 4 bases at J, with 21 bases in the middle. The CDR3 here is CASGQRLDRVYEQYF. As DNA, the CDR3 is TGCGCCAGCGGACAACGCTTGGACAGAGTGTACGAGCAGTACTTC.

The V call is TRBV7-4, the J call TRBJ1-2; TRBD1 matches 10 bases. Germline V gene lookup returns CDR1 SGHVT and CDR2 SQSDAQ. The V gene end was trimmed by 4 bases and the J gene end by 4 bases; junction bases not matched to a gene: 6. The CDR3 runs 15 residues. CDR3 sequence reads: CASSSGQGSRYGYTF. CDR3 nucleotide sequence: TGTGCCAGCAGCTCGGGACAGGGGTCCCGCTATGGCTACACCTTC.

V is TRBV27 and J is TRBJ1-5; no reliable D call. The CDR3 covers 13 residues. CDR1 and CDR2 (germline): MNHEY, SMNVEV (reference sequence). The V and J ends lost 3 bases and 1 base respectively, with 4 bases between them. CDR3 loop: CASSLGSNQPQHF. The CDR3 DNA reads as TGTGCCAGCAGTTTGGGCAGCAATCAGCCCCAGCATTTT.